This T cell receptor (beta chain) emerged from a study of TIL therapy for anti-PD-1-resistant metastatic lung cancer. At the level of the study: Patients had a median age of approximately 56 years (range about 35-75).

This was the immunoSEQ v3 assay. The data were produced by immunoSEQ multiplex PCR, yet TCRdb's version contains in-frame clones alone and is incomplete. This table has tens of thousands of clones, around 90% appearing once. Described time point: pre-treatment sample, taken before nivolumab and TIL therapy. Adults with stage 4 NSCLC were enrolled in a phase I trial. Trimming took 5 bases from V and 0 from J, leaving 23 bases between them. Germline V gene data show CDR1 as LNHDA and CDR2 as SQIVND (reference sequence). CDR3 length: 19 amino acids. Study results and caveats: Patients were highly selected, enriched for treatment-naive, never-smoker and oncogene-addicted cases. After infusion, TIL clonotypes partly replaced peripheral T cells and declined over months.

About this clone: Antigen unknown.

This receptor was identified in a person between 30 and 80 years old with non-small cell lung cancer. This specimen was blood, taken at baseline. The chain couples TRBV19 to TRBJ2-1; either TRBD1 or TRBD2 may supply D (5 bases each). The CDR3 here is CASSFDWERTTSSYNEQFF. The CDR3 nucleotides read TGTGCCAGTAGTTTCGACTGGGAGCGGACAACAAGCTCCTACAATGAGCAGTTCTTC.